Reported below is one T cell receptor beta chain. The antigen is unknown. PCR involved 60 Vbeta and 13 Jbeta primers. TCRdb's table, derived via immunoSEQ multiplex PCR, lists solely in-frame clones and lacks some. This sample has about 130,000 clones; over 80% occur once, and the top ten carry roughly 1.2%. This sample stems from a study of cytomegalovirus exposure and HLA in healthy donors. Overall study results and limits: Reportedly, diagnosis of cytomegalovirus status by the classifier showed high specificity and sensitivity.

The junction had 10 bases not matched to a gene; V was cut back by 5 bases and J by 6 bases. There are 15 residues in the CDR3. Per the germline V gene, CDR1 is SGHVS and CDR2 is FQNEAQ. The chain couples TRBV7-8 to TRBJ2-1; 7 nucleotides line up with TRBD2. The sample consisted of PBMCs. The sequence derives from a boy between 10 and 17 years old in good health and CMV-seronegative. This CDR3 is CASSPRRGIRNEQFF. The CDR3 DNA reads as TGTGCCAGCAGCCCAAGGCGGGGGATCCGCAATGAGCAGTTCTTC.